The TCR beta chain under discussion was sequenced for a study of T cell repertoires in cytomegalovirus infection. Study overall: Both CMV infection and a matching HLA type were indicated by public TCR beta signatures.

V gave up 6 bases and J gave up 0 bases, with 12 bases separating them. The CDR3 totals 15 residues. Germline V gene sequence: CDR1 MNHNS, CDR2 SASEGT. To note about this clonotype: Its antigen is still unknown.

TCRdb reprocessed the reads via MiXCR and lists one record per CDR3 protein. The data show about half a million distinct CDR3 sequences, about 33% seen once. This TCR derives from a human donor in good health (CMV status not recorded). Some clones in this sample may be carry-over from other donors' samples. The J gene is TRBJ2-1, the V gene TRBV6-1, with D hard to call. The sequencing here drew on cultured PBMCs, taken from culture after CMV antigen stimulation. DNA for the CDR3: TGTGCCAGCAGCGAGAACGATTTCTCCTACAATGAGCAGTTCTTC. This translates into CASSENDFSYNEQFF.